The T cell receptor (beta chain) described here comes from a study of regulatory T cells in long-lasting Graves disease. Across the study: More than 5 years of antithyroid drugs with positive TSH receptor antibodies defined persistent Graves' disease.

With iRepertoire HTBI primers and Arm-PCR of CDR3 regions, TCR beta libraries were built. TCRdb re-called the multiplex PCR reads through MiXCR, storing one row per CDR3 protein. The sample contains approximately 400,000 distinct CDR3 sequences, more than 20% of which appear only once. Indicated time point: persistent/refractory GD, antithyroid drugs over 5 years with positive TRAb. There was RNA extracted from PBMCs, and the TCR library was made from it. Enrollment of patients was through an endocrinology department in Xi'an, China. This clonotype showed up many times. V dropped 8 bases and J dropped 4 bases, with 15 bases sitting between them. The germline CDR1 and CDR2 sequences are MDHEN and SYDVKM. This CDR3 is built from 14 residues.

This chain links TRBV28 with TRBJ1-3; D unclear. Source: peripheral blood mononuclear cells (PBMCs), taken when the disease was refractory, from a patient treated with antithyroid drugs. This clonotype was sampled from a middle-aged woman with Graves disease. CDR3 in DNA: TGTGCCAGCCACCCGGGGAGCGTAGGAAACACCATATATTTT. It encodes CASHPGSVGNTIYF.